This record covers a single T cell receptor (beta chain). This sample was taken from a study of CD8+ T cells in alopecia areata. Study background: Treated patients swallowed 5 to 10 mg of oral tofacitinib twice daily.

CDR3 length: 11 amino acids. V was pared by 3 bases and J by 4 bases, with 6 bases between. CDR1 is SQVTM, CDR2 ANQGSEA, per germline. RNA was isolated and reverse transcribed to cDNA, the sequencing template. Sequenced by immunoSEQ multiplex PCR; TCRdb stores in-frame clones only, minus some. The sample has more than 110,000 clones, 75% to 85% seen once; the top ten hold 20% to 30%. Treatment in this sample: oral pan-JAK inhibitor, 5-10 mg twice daily. Alopecia areata patients gave lesional scalp punch biopsies and peripheral blood samples. The rearrangement links TRBV29-1 to TRBJ2-5; no firm D call. The sample here was CD8+ T cells sorted from blood, taken at week 4, from a patient treated with tofacitinib. This TCR was recovered from a human donor with alopecia areata. As DNA, the CDR3 is TGCAGCGTTGAGGTCGGAGAGACCCAGTACTTC. Translating gives CSVEVGETQYF.